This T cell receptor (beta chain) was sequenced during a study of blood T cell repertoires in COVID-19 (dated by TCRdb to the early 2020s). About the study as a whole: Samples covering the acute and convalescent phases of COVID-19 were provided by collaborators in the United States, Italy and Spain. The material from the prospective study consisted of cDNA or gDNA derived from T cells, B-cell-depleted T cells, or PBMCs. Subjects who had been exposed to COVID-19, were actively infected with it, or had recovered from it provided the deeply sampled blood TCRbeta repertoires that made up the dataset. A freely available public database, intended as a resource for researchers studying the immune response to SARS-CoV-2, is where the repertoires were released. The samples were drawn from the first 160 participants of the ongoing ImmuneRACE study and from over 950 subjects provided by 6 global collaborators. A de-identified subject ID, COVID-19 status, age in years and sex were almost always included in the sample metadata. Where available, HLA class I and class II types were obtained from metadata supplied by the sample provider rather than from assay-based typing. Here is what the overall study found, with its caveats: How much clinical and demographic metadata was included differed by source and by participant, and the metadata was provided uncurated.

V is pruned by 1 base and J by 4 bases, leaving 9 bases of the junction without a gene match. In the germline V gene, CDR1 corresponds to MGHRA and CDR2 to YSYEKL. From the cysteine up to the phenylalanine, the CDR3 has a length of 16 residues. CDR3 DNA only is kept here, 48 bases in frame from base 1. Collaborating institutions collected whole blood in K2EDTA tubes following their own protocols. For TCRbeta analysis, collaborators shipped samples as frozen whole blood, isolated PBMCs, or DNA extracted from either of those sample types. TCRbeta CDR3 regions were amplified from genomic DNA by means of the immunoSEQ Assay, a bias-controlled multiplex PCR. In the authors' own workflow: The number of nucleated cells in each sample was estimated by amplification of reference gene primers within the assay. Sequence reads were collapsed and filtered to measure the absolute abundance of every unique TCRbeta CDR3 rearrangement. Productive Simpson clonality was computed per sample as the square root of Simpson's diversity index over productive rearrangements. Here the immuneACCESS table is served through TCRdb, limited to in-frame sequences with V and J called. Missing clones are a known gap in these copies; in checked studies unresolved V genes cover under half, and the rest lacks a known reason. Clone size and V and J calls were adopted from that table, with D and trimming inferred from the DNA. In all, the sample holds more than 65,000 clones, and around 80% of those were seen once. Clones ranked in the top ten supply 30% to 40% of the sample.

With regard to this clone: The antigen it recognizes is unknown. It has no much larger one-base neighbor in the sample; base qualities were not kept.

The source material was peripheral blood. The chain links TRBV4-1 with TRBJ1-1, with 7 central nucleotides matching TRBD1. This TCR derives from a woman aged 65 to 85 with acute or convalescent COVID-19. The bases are TGCGCCAGCAGCCAAGGAGGAGGGGGCGCGGCCACTGAAGCTTTCTTT. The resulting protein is CASSQGGGGAATEAFF.